This T cell receptor (beta chain) was profiled in a study of persistence of HIV-infected CD4 T cells. Lysates of CMV-infected fibroblasts at around 10 ug/mL stimulated these cells. CD40L-negative CD69-negative CD45RO-high memory CD4+ T cells were sorted as populations depleted of antigen-responding cells. PBMCs were depleted of CD8+ T cells before stimulation. This clone rates as medium-sized. Its antigen is not identified. The immunoSEQ assay was version 4, run in survey mode. TCRdb keeps only in-frame clones here, not all; method: immunoSEQ multiplex PCR. The data contain 46,000 or so clones, around 80% of them singletons. The V gene lost 3 bases and the J gene lost 5 bases, with 7 bases spanning the gap. CDR3 size: 12 residues. Germline V lookup: CDR1 MDHEN, CDR2 SYDVKM.

The TCR sequence derives from an adult man with HIV who was CMV-seropositive. The chain uses TRBV28 and TRBJ2-5; D gene unclear. The source was CD4+ T cells sorted from PBMCs after approximately 19-hour stimulation, collected from a patient who received antiretroviral therapy. The DNA of the CDR3 is TGTGCCAGCAGTTTTAACGAGGAGACCCAGTACTTC. It translates to CASSFNEETQYF.